The next 30 T cell receptor beta chains were all read from a single sample in a study of cytomegalovirus exposure and HLA in healthy donors. The PCR contained 60 Vbeta and 13 Jbeta primers. The table came from immunoSEQ multiplex PCR; TCRdb's copy has only in-frame clones and leaves some out. The table has under 170,000 clones, roughly 83% seen once. Sequenced: PBMCs. These receptors were obtained from a human donor in good health.

V usage is TRBV28 and J usage is TRBJ1-2; 8 positions match TRBD1. J lost 4 bases, V lost 10 bases, and 8 bases had no gene match. Germline loops: CDR1 MDHEN, CDR2 SYDVKM. This CDR3 is 13 amino acids long. The CDR3 nucleotides read TGTGCCACGGGGGCCGGACAGGGCTATGGCTACACCTTC. Its protein is CATGAGQGYGYTF.

The rearrangement links TRBV29-1 to TRBJ1-2; D call uncertain. V shed 3 bases and J shed 4 bases, with 12 bases lying between them. The CDR3 totals 13 residues. CDR1 and CDR2 (germline): SQVTM, ANQGSEA. The CDR3 spells CSVDYTGGYGYTF. The CDR3 nucleotides are TGCAGCGTTGACTACACCGGAGGCTATGGCTACACCTTC.

This sequence joins TRBV28 and TRBJ2-1; D is perhaps TRBD2 (5 bases). The CDR3 runs 21 residues. Trimming removed 7 bases from V and 0 bases from J, with 31 bases in between. CDR1 MDHEN and CDR2 SYDVKM come from the germline V gene. The DNA for the CDR3 is TGTGCCAGCACCCTGCGGGCAAAAAGCGGATCGCTACAGAGCTCCTACAATGAGCAGTTCTTC. Translated, it gives CASTLRAKSGSLQSSYNEQFF.

On this clone: This sample also contains other DNA sequences that code for the same CDR3. CDR3 in amino acids: CASSIGTGSYEQYF. CDR3 bases: TGTGCCAGTAGTATAGGGACAGGATCTTACGAGCAGTACTTC. This chain connects TRBV19 to TRBJ2-7, with 7 bases aligning to TRBD1. CDR1 LNHDA and CDR2 SQIVND come from the germline V gene (reference sequence). CDR3 size: 14 residues. V trimming: 1 base; J trimming: 4 bases; junction bases outside the gene matches: 4.

The chain links TRBV9 to TRBJ1-1; tentatively, D is TRBD1 (5 bases). The CDR3 runs to 16 residues. Germline V gene lookup returns CDR1 SGDLS and CDR2 YYNGEE. V dropped 5 bases and J dropped 1 base, with 18 bases sitting between them. CDR3 protein: CASREGATTENTEAFF. The CDR3, as DNA: TGTGCCAGCAGGGAAGGAGCTACGACAGAGAACACTGAAGCTTTCTTT. Full variable domain (missing parts from reference TRBV9 and TRBJ1-1): DSGVTQTPKHLITATGQRVTLRCSPRSGDLSVYWYQQSLDQGLQFLIQYYNGEERAKGNILERFSAQQFPDLHSELNLSSLELGDSALYFCASREGATTENTEAFFGQGTRLTVV.

The V call is TRBV6-1, the J call TRBJ2-1; D is possibly TRBD2 (6 bases). V was cut by 6 bases and J by 3 bases, with 15 bases left in between. Germline V gene lookup returns CDR1 MNHNS and CDR2 SASEGT. This CDR3 comprises 15 residues. The CDR3 protein is CASSPTGVSYNEQFF. For the CDR3, the DNA is TGTGCCAGCAGCCCCACGGGGGTCAGCTACAATGAGCAGTTCTTC.

The rearrangement joins TRBV6-5 to TRBJ2-7; D may be TRBD2 (5 bases). The germline V gene encodes CDR1 MNHEY and CDR2 SVGAGI. V was shortened by 2 bases and J by 4 bases, with 12 bases between the two germline ends. This CDR3 contains 14 residues. The CDR3 bases are TGTGCCAGCAGTTACGTCGGGGTAACTTACGAGCAGTACTTC. Amino acids: CASSYVGVTYEQYF.

The chain carries TRBV7-9 and TRBJ2-7; D unresolved. The V end lost 1 base, the J end lost 3 bases, and 4 bases lay between the germline ends. The CDR3 has 12 amino acids. Germline assignment: CDR1 SEHNR and CDR2 FQNEAQ (reference sequence). The CDR3 nucleotides read TGTGCCAGCAGCTTAGTAAACTACGAGCAGTACTTC. It encodes CASSLVNYEQYF.

The rearrangement links TRBV2 to TRBJ2-3; D is unresolved. This CDR3 contains 15 residues. Germline CDR1 and CDR2: SNHLY and FYNNEI. With 4 bases removed from V and 0 bases from J, the gap between germline ends came to 11 bases. This CDR3 is CASSGGLVSTDTQYF. The CDR3 nucleotides are TGTGCCAGCAGTGGAGGTTTGGTTAGCACAGATACGCAGTATTTT.

V usage is TRBV5-6 and J usage is TRBJ1-2; 8 positions agree with TRBD1. Germline CDR1 SGHDT, CDR2 YYEEEE. CDR3 length: 15 residues. The J segment lost 4 bases and the V segment lost 2 bases, leaving 7 bases of the junction unmatched. CDR3 sequence reads: CASSFRTGTGYGYTF. The CDR3 DNA is TGTGCCAGCAGCTTCAGAACCGGGACAGGCTATGGCTACACCTTC.

The chain recombines TRBV14 with TRBJ1-1; a possible D gene is TRBD1 (6 bases). The CDR3 is 15 amino acids. V gave up 5 bases and J gave up 1 base, with 14 bases separating them. The germline V gene has CDR1 SGHDN and CDR2 FVKESK. The CDR3 sequence is CASSETGLGNTEAFF. The CDR3, as DNA: TGTGCCAGCAGCGAAACAGGGTTGGGGAACACTGAAGCTTTCTTT.

The chain carries TRBV19 and TRBJ1-1, with no clear D. V lost 5 bases, J lost 3 bases, and 16 bases lay in between. CDR1 and CDR2 from the germline V gene are LNHDA and SQIVND (reference sequence). The CDR3 runs 15 residues. DNA of the CDR3: TGTGCCAGTAGTCCCTCGCCAAGGCGGGACACTGAAGCTTTCTTT. It translates to CASSPSPRRDTEAFF.

The genes are TRBV2 and TRBJ1-1, with unresolved D. The germline V gene encodes CDR1 SNHLY and CDR2 FYNNEI. The CDR3 covers 14 residues. Trimming took 5 bases from V and 1 from J, leaving 11 bases between them. Here the CDR3 DNA reads TGTGCCAGCAGTCCCCCCCTCCGGAACACTGAAGCTTTCTTT. As protein: CASSPPLRNTEAFF.

CDR3 region: CASNLGGRGIEQFF. As DNA, the CDR3 is TGTGCCAGCAATTTGGGGGGTCGGGGCATTGAGCAGTTCTTC. V gene TRBV2 combines with J gene TRBJ2-1; perhaps TRBD2 as D (6 bases). Germline CDR1 and CDR2: SNHLY and FYNNEI. This CDR3 is built from 14 residues. Deletions cut 7 bases from V and 9 bases from J, with 19 bases between.

This clone is a singleton in its sample. V is TRBV13 and J is TRBJ1-1; 9 bases are shared with TRBD1. The CDR3 runs 17 residues. CDR1 and CDR2 (germline): PRHDT, FYEKMQ (reference sequence). The V and J ends lost 5 bases and 0 bases, in that order; junction bases with no gene match: 10. The CDR3 reads CASSPHTTGGLNTEAFF. CDR3 bases: TGTGCCAGCAGCCCGCATACTACAGGGGGCTTGAACACTGAAGCTTTCTTT.

V usage is TRBV7-8 and J usage is TRBJ1-3; D gene unclear. This CDR3 region has 16 residues. From germline, CDR1 is SGHVS and CDR2 FQNEAQ. The V end lost 1 base, the J end lost 0 bases, and 10 bases lay between the germline ends. The CDR3 loop reads CASSLDWPFSGNTIYF. Here the CDR3 DNA reads TGTGCCAGCAGCTTAGATTGGCCGTTCTCTGGAAACACCATATATTTT.

This clone was counted a single time. The chain employs TRBV15 and TRBJ2-1; D perhaps matches TRBD2 (6 bases). The CDR3 is 16 amino acids. CDR1 and CDR2 (germline): LNHNV, YYDKDF (reference sequence). Trimming shortened V by 3 bases and J by 9 bases, and 21 bases separated the two germline ends. DNA of the CDR3: TGTGCCACCAGCAGGGACATAGCGGATCCAAGGGCTGAGCAGTTCTTC. This encodes CATSRDIADPRAEQFF.

This chain links TRBV4-3 with TRBJ2-1; D is possibly TRBD1 (6 bases). The V gene lost 5 bases and the J gene lost 8 bases, with 10 bases spanning the gap. This CDR3 is 12 amino acids long. CDR1 is LGHNA, CDR2 YSLEER, per germline. The CDR3 DNA is TGCGCCAGCAGCAACACAGGGTATGAGCAGTTCTTC. Translating it yields CASSNTGYEQFF.

This clone was seen only a few times. The chain links TRBV28 to TRBJ2-4, with D possibly matching TRBD2 (5 bases). The CDR3 is 15 residues long. Trimming removed 0 bases at V and 0 bases at J, with 6 bases between. Per the germline V gene, CDR1 is MDHEN and CDR2 is SYDVKM. CDR3 nucleotide sequence: TGTGCCAGCAGTTTATGGGCGGGAGCCAAAAACATTCAGTACTTC. Translation gives CASSLWAGAKNIQYF.

The chain links TRBV2 to TRBJ1-1; 8 bases align to TRBD1. Losses at the gene ends were 4 bases for V and 6 bases for J; bases not matched to a gene: 7. Per the germline V gene, CDR1 is SNHLY and CDR2 is FYNNEI. The CDR3 totals 14 residues. Here the CDR3 reads CASSASDRVSEAFF. CDR3 nucleotide sequence: TGTGCCAGCAGTGCGTCGGACAGGGTATCTGAAGCTTTCTTT.

This clone has just a few counts. The CDR3 here is CASSAPSGNTIYF. The CDR3 DNA reads TGTGCCAGCAGCGCGCCCTCTGGAAACACCATATATTTT. The chain joins TRBV7-9 to TRBJ1-3; no reliable D call. CDR1 is SEHNR and CDR2 is FQNEAQ in the germline V gene (reference sequence). V lost 5 bases to trimming and J lost 0 bases, with 5 bases between them. This CDR3 contains 13 residues.

The genes are TRBV11-2 and TRBJ2-3; tentative D call: TRBD2 (6 bases). Trimming shortened V by 5 bases and J by 4 bases, and 13 bases separated the two germline ends. The CDR3 is 14 residues long. Germline CDR1 and CDR2: SGHAT and FQNNGV. The CDR3 DNA reads as TGTGCCAGCAGCATCCTGGGGGGTGCAGATACGCAGTATTTT. It encodes CASSILGGADTQYF.

CDR3 in amino acids: CAWSPDWGDREDNVLTF. CDR3 in DNA: TGTGCCTGGAGCCCCGATTGGGGGGACAGGGAGGACAACGTCCTGACTTTC. The chain joins TRBV30 to TRBJ2-6; 9 bases agree with TRBD1. The CDR3 contains 17 residues. With 3 bases clipped from V and 9 bases from J, the junction kept 15 bases outside the gene matches. Germline lookup yields CDR1 GTSNPN and CDR2 SVGIG (reference sequence).

V usage is TRBV27 and J usage is TRBJ1-1, with 7 bases aligning to TRBD1. This CDR3 comprises 13 residues. Trimming removed 3 bases from V and 6 bases from J; junction bases left unmatched: 4. Looked up from germline, CDR1 is MNHEY and CDR2 is SMNVEV (reference sequence). The CDR3 DNA is TGTGCCAGCAGTTTTAGTAGGGGGCCTGAAGCTTTCTTT. Protein product: CASSFSRGPEAFF.

V usage is TRBV19 and J usage is TRBJ1-5, with D perhaps matching TRBD1 (5 bases). V was cut by 10 bases and J by 2 bases, with 15 bases left in between. This CDR3 comprises 14 residues. Germline V gives CDR1 LNHDA, CDR2 SQIVND (reference sequence). Written as DNA, the CDR3 is TGTGCCACCCTCGGGGGAGTGGGCAATCAGCCCCAGCATTTT. Translating gives CATLGGVGNQPQHF.

This clone showed up just a few times. The chain combines TRBV28 with TRBJ1-1; 7 bases agree with TRBD1. Germline lookup yields CDR1 MDHEN and CDR2 SYDVKM. V was pared by 5 bases and J by 3 bases, with 6 bases of the junction left unmatched. The CDR3 has 14 residues. The CDR3 spells CASSPGQEYTEAFF. CDR3 nucleotides: TGTGCCAGCAGTCCAGGACAGGAGTACACTGAAGCTTTCTTT.

This sequence joins TRBV28 and TRBJ2-1; D unresolved. Trimming cost V 2 bases and J 7 bases, with 9 bases left between them. There are 13 residues in the CDR3. The germline gives CDR1 MDHEN, CDR2 SYDVKM. CDR3 bases: TGTGCCAGCAGTTTACCCTCCTTTAATGAGCAGTTCTTC. Translation gives CASSLPSFNEQFF.

This clone was detected only a few times. The chain has TRBV28 and TRBJ2-1, with D tentatively TRBD1 (6 bases). The CDR3 loop spans 16 amino acids. Germline assignment: CDR1 MDHEN and CDR2 SYDVKM. V lost 1 base to trimming and J lost 1 base, with 11 bases between them. The CDR3 DNA is TGTGCCAGCAGTTTATCGACAGGACCGTCCTACAATGAGCAGTTCTTC. Encoded protein: CASSLSTGPSYNEQFF.

The rearrangement links TRBV11-2 to TRBJ2-3; 13 bases line up with TRBD2. V lost 4 bases to trimming and J lost 2 bases; unmatched junction nucleotides: 6. Germline V gene lookup returns CDR1 SGHAT and CDR2 FQNNGV. The CDR3 loop spans 17 amino acids. This chain's CDR3 is CASSWTSGGHYTDTQYF. CDR3 sequence (DNA): TGTGCCAGCAGCTGGACTAGCGGGGGCCATTACACAGATACGCAGTATTTT. Complete variable domain (other parts from reference TRBV11-2 and TRBJ2-3): EAGVAQSPRYKIIEKRQSVAFWCNPISGHATLYWYQQILGQGPKLLIQFQNNGVVDDSQLPKDRFSAERLKGVDSTLKIQPAKLEDSAVYLCASSWTSGGHYTDTQYFGPGTRLTVL.

The chain is built from TRBV13 and TRBJ2-2; TRBD2 might be the D (7 bases). Germline V lookup: CDR1 PRHDT, CDR2 FYEKMQ (reference sequence). With 1 base removed from V and 5 bases from J, the gap between germline ends came to 20 bases. The CDR3 is 18 amino acids. The CDR3, as DNA: TGTGCCAGCAGCTTAGTCGAGGGGGGGCTAATGGAAACCGGGGAGCTGTTTTTT. It translates to CASSLVEGGLMETGELFF.